This T cell receptor beta chain was captured by sequencing in a study of T-cell reconstitution after alpha-beta-depleted transplantation in children. Study-level results: The study traced high day-60 TCRbeta diversity in some patients to surviving recipient T cells and thymic progenitors.

During its preparation, the TCRbeta library received unique molecular identifiers. TCRdb re-analysed the PCR reads in MiXCR, keeping a single row per CDR3 protein. The sample contains about 260,000 distinct CDR3 sequences, 11% of which appear only once. The CDR3 consists of 12 residues. Germline V CDR1 and CDR2: SGHTA, FQGTGA. Deletions cut 0 bases from V and 4 bases from J, with 2 bases between. This clonotype occurred many times. The antigen is not known. This clonotype was sampled from a male patient between 2 and 15 years old who had a stem cell transplant for chronic granulomatous disease, so the T cells may come from the graft donor. V is TRBV7-3 and J is TRBJ2-3; D is uncertain. This sample comprised peripheral blood, obtained 180 days after TCRalphabeta/CD19-depleted stem cell transplant. The CDR3 region has the DNA TGTGCCAGCAGCTTAACATCAGATACGCAGTATTTT. It specifies CASSLTSDTQYF.